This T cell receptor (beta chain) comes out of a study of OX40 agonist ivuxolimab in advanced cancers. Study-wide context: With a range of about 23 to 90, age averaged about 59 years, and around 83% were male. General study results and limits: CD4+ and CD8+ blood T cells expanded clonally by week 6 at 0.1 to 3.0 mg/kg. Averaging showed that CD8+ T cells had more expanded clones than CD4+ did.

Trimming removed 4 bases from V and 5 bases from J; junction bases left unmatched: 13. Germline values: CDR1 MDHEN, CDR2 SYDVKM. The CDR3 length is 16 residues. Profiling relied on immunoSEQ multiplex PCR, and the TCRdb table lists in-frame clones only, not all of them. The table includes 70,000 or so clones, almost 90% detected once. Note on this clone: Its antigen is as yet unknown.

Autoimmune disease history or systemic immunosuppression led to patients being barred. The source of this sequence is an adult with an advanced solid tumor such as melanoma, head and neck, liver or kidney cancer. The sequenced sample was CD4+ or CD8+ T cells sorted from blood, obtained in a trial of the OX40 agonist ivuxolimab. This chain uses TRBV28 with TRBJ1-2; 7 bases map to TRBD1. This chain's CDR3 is CASSSWQGGGPYGYTF. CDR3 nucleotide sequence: TGTGCCAGCAGTTCTTGGCAGGGGGGAGGACCTTATGGCTACACCTTC.